A single sample is the source of the 22 T cell receptor beta chains below, sequenced in a study of naive and memory T cell subsets. An equimolar mix of two oligonucleotides served as the beta constant-region primer for TRBC1 and TRBC2. The ligated cDNA underwent four PCR rounds using SP2 and nested alpha and beta constant-region primers. TCRdb reprocessed the UMI-ligation and nested PCR reads via MiXCR and lists one record per CDR3 protein. Among around 110,000 distinct CDR3 sequences listed, roughly 36% were seen once. Specimen: central memory CD4+ T cells from blood. The receptors were sampled from a human donor in good health.

The V and J genes are TRBV20-1 and TRBJ2-2, with 9 nucleotides matching TRBD2. J was trimmed by 6 bases and V by 6 bases; bases with no gene match: 8. This CDR3 spans 14 amino acids. Germline values: CDR1 DFQATT, CDR2 SNEGSKA (reference sequence). The CDR3 DNA reads as TGCAGTGCGCCCGGACTAGCGCATTCCGGGGAGCTGTTTTTT. Its protein is CSAPGLAHSGELFF.

This clonotype has just a few counts. V and J are TRBV10-2 and TRBJ2-7, with unresolved D. Trimming took off 6 bases at V and 3 bases at J, with 12 bases between the two ends. The CDR3 sequence is 13 residues long. Germline V gene lookup returns CDR1 WSHSY and CDR2 SAAADI. The CDR3 spells CASRLVPSYEQYF. DNA for the CDR3: TGCGCCAGCAGGCTAGTACCGAGCTACGAGCAGTACTTC.

The chain has TRBV20-1 and TRBJ2-5, with D perhaps TRBD2 (6 bases). V was clipped by 6 bases and J by 5 bases, with 19 bases between them. Per the germline V gene, CDR1 is DFQATT and CDR2 is SNEGSKA (reference sequence). This CDR3 has 14 amino acids. The CDR3 DNA reads as TGCAGTGCAAAGACCCTGACTAGTTCGGAGACCCAGTACTTC. It is translated as CSAKTLTSSETQYF.

This clonotype was observed a handful of times. This rearrangement joins TRBV4-1 to TRBJ1-6; D unresolved. The CDR3 covers 16 residues. V was shortened by 3 bases and J by 6 bases, with 15 bases between the two germline ends. CDR1 and CDR2 from the germline V gene are MGHRA and YSYEKL. This chain's CDR3 is CASSQTGREANSPLHF. CDR3 coding DNA: TGCGCCAGCAGCCAGACTGGACGGGAAGCTAATTCACCCCTCCACTTT.

This clonotype was seen more than once but under ten times. V usage is TRBV20-1 and J usage is TRBJ2-7, with 11 bases that match TRBD2. Trimming removed 2 bases from V and 5 bases from J; junction bases left unmatched: 17. This CDR3 has 18 amino acids. CDR1 and CDR2 (germline): DFQATT, SNEGSKA (reference sequence). The DNA of the CDR3 is TGCAGTGCTAGAACCCCGCCAGGATCGGGACTAGCGGACCACGAGCAGTACTTC. It is translated as CSARTPPGSGLADHEQYF.

The V gene is TRBV28, the J gene TRBJ1-1; D gene uncertain. Trimming pared 10 bases from V and 0 bases from J, leaving 15 bases between. Germline CDR1 reads MDHEN; CDR2 reads SYDVKM. The CDR3 is 14 amino acids. CDR3: CATWKTLLNTEAFF. CDR3 nucleotide sequence: TGTGCCACCTGGAAGACACTTCTGAACACTGAAGCTTTCTTT.

The chain combines TRBV3-1 with TRBJ2-7, with 9 nucleotides matching TRBD2. The germline V gene encodes CDR1 LGHDT and CDR2 YNNKEL (reference sequence). V shed 4 bases, J shed 13 bases, and the junction held 8 bases outside the gene matches. CDR3 size: 12 residues. CDR3 nucleotide sequence: TGTGCCAGCAGCCTCAGGACTAGCGCTCAATACTTC. Translated, it gives CASSLRTSAQYF.

The V and J genes are TRBV2 and TRBJ2-1, with TRBD2 matching over 10 bases. The CDR3 runs to 15 residues. V was pared by 2 bases and J by 9 bases, with 7 bases of the junction left unmatched. In germline, CDR1 is SNHLY, CDR2 FYNNEI. This CDR3 is CASSELGLAGAEQFF. The CDR3 DNA reads as TGTGCCAGCAGTGAACTTGGGCTAGCGGGAGCTGAGCAGTTCTTC.

The gene calls are TRBV5-1 and TRBJ1-1, with 7 positions matching TRBD1. Trimming took 0 bases from V and 5 from J; bases not matched to a gene: 1. This CDR3 is built from 13 residues. CDR1 and CDR2 (germline): SGHRS, YFSETQ. DNA for the CDR3: TGCGCCAGCAGCTTGGTCAGGGGGACTGAAGCTTTCTTT. It specifies CASSLVRGTEAFF.

This clonotype was seen a handful of times. The genes are TRBV20-1 and TRBJ1-5; D remains unclear. Trimming removed 0 bases from V and 3 bases from J, with 9 bases in between. CDR1 is DFQATT, CDR2 SNEGSKA, per germline (reference sequence). The CDR3 is made up of 14 amino acids. CDR3 bases: TGCAGTGCTAGAGATCGACTTCCCAATCAGCCCCAGCATTTT. As protein: CSARDRLPNQPQHF.

The chain employs TRBV6-6 and TRBJ2-2; TRBD2 matches 8 bases. The ends lost 4 bases at V and 7 bases at J; junction bases unmatched: 2. Germline CDR1 reads MNHNY; CDR2 reads SVGAGI (reference sequence). This CDR3 region has 13 residues. CDR3 DNA: TGTGCCAGCAGTTGGAGCGGGAGCGGGGAGCTGTTTTTT. As protein: CASSWSGSGELFF.

This clonotype was observed a handful of times. The rearrangement uses TRBV3-1 and TRBJ2-1; tentatively, D is TRBD2 (6 bases). The CDR3 has 15 residues. Trimming removed 0 bases at V and 9 bases at J, with 15 bases between. In germline, CDR1 is LGHDT, CDR2 YNNKEL (reference sequence). The CDR3 region has the DNA TGTGCCAGCAGCCAAGATGGAGGGATGTTTAGTGAGCAGTTCTTC. This translates into CASSQDGGMFSEQFF.

This clonotype was recorded many times. CDR3 protein: CACLGLAGINEQFF. CDR3 coding DNA: TGTGCCTGTTTGGGACTAGCGGGAATAAATGAGCAGTTCTTC. The chain links TRBV6-7 to TRBJ2-1; 13 bases are shared with TRBD2. TRBV6-7 belongs to the ORF category, with a function that is uncertain. This CDR3 region has 14 residues. V lost 11 bases and J lost 7; bases outside the gene matches: 8.

This clonotype was counted only a few times. The chain recombines TRBV18 with TRBJ1-1; TRBD1 matches 9 bases. The germline gives CDR1 KGHSH, CDR2 LQKENI. Trimming removed 5 bases from V and 3 bases from J; junction bases left unmatched: 7. This CDR3 comprises 15 residues. The chain's CDR3 is CASSKLQGADTEAFF. CDR3 DNA sequence: TGTGCCAGCTCAAAATTACAGGGGGCTGACACTGAAGCTTTCTTT.

This clonotype was counted a few times. The chain carries TRBV20-1 and TRBJ2-7; 9 nucleotides align to TRBD1. The germline gives CDR1 DFQATT, CDR2 SNEGSKA (reference sequence). CDR3 size: 14 residues. Trimming took 6 bases from V and 4 from J; bases not matched to a gene: 10. The CDR3 DNA is TGCAGTGCGACTCGGACAGGGGAAGGATACGAGCAGTACTTC. Its translation: CSATRTGEGYEQYF.

This chain joins TRBV2 and TRBJ1-1; D is uncertain. V was trimmed by 5 bases and J by 1 base, leaving 11 bases between them. The CDR3 has 14 residues. The germline V gene has CDR1 SNHLY and CDR2 FYNNEI. The CDR3 loop is CASSLQRANTEAFF. In DNA form, the CDR3 reads TGTGCCAGCAGTTTACAGCGGGCGAACACTGAAGCTTTCTTT.

The chain recombines TRBV30 with TRBJ1-1, with 9 bases lining up with TRBD1. The CDR3 consists of 15 residues. With 0 bases clipped from V and 11 bases from J, the junction kept 13 bases outside the gene matches. The germline CDR1 and CDR2 sequences are GTSNPN and SVGIG (reference sequence). CDR3 sequence: CAWSVSGTGRFRAFF. The CDR3 bases are TGTGCCTGGAGTGTATCCGGGACAGGGAGATTTAGGGCTTTCTTT.

This chain uses TRBV19 with TRBJ2-5; weak D call: TRBD2 (5 bases). V gave up 4 bases and J gave up 2 bases, with 14 bases separating them. Germline CDR1 is LNHDA and CDR2 is SQIVND (reference sequence). This CDR3 has 15 amino acids. CDR3 bases: TGTGCCAGTAGTAAGAGGGCACAGCCGCAAGAGACCCAGTACTTC. Protein product: CASSKRAQPQETQYF.

In this sample, this clonotype turned up a few times. The J gene is TRBJ1-2, the V gene TRBV6-5; D unclear. Germline V gene lookup returns CDR1 MNHEY and CDR2 SVGAGI. The CDR3 loop spans 13 amino acids. Trimming stripped 6 bases from V and 0 bases from J, with 8 bases between. The CDR3 DNA follows: TGTGCCAGCAGCCGTACAGCTAACTATGGCTACACCTTC. It codes for CASSRTANYGYTF.

This clonotype was seen more than once but under ten times. This chain uses TRBV7-9 with TRBJ2-1; no clear D gene. V lost 1 base and J lost 7, with 8 bases in between. Germline V gives CDR1 SEHNR, CDR2 FQNEAQ (reference sequence). The CDR3 length is 13 residues. CDR3 DNA: TGTGCCAGCAGCTTAGATTGGGGTAATGAGCAGTTCTTC. Amino acids: CASSLDWGNEQFF.

This clonotype was detected a few times. This chain connects TRBV13 to TRBJ2-1, with a tentative D call TRBD2 (5 bases). This CDR3 comprises 20 residues. Trimming stripped 0 bases from V and 1 base from J, with 22 bases between. Germline V gene lookup returns CDR1 PRHDT and CDR2 FYEKMQ (reference sequence). CDR3 sequence (DNA): TGTGCCAGCAGCTTAGGCGCAGCGATCGACTACGGCGATTCCTACAATGAGCAGTTCTTC. Translation: CASSLGAAIDYGDSYNEQFF.

This clonotype appeared many times. The rearrangement uses TRBV7-6 and TRBJ2-5; no clear D. Germline CDR1 is SGHVS and CDR2 is FNYEAQ. This CDR3 has 14 amino acids. V was trimmed by 5 bases and J by 2 bases, leaving 12 bases between them. The CDR3 spells CASSQNGRQETQYF. CDR3 in DNA: TGTGCCAGCAGCCAAAACGGACGGCAAGAGACCCAGTACTTC. Full variable domain (remainder filled in from reference TRBV7-6 and TRBJ2-5): GAGVSQSPRYKVTKRGQDVALRCDPISGHVSLYWYRQALGQGPEFLTYFNYEAQQDKSGLPNDRFSAERPEGSISTLTIQRTEQRDSAMYRCASSQNGRQETQYFGPGTRLLVL.